A selection of T cell receptor beta chains follows, all from one sample in a study of low-dose radiotherapy and immunotherapy resistance in tumors. TCRdb ran MiXCR on the reads and lists one entry per CDR3 protein. The sample records some 53,000 distinct CDR3 sequences, approximately 35% being singletons. The sequences come from PBMCs, collected after low-dose radiotherapy plus immunotherapy. The receptors were gathered from a male donor with rectosigmoid adenocarcinoma. Both conserved end residues are part of each CDR3. The order of the fields is clone size, J gene, D gene, V gene, CDR3 protein, CDR3 DNA. The D gene is left open where the match is weak. Size is omitted from some rows. Given values are once, few, many or a class for expanded clones.

>.|TRBJ2-2|TRBD2|TRBV6-4
CASSSGRDTGELFF
TGTGCCAGCAGTAGCGGGAGGGACACCGGGGAGCTGTTTTTT
>many|TRBJ2-7|.|TRBV28
CASRSRGASYEQYF
TGTGCCAGCCGCTCACGGGGGGCGTCCTACGAGCAGTACTTC
>medium-sized|TRBJ2-7|TRBD1|TRBV28
CASSLGDRGYEQYF
TGTGCCAGCAGTTTAGGCGACAGGGGCTACGAGCAGTACTTC
>.|TRBJ2-1|.|TRBV7-8
CASSLDTNEQFF
TGTGCCAGCAGCTTAGATACCAATGAGCAGTTCTTC
>.|TRBJ2-6|TRBD1|TRBV28
CASSQMTGGGSGANVLTF
TGTGCCAGCAGTCAAATGACAGGGGGCGGTTCTGGGGCCAACGTCCTGACTTTC
>.|TRBJ2-7|TRBD1|TRBV7-9
CASSSTTGPPYEQYF
TGTGCCAGCAGCTCTACGACAGGGCCACCCTACGAGCAGTACTTC
>.|TRBJ2-3|.|TRBV19
CASSIKGFTDTQYF
TGTGCCAGTAGTATCAAGGGATTCACAGATACGCAGTATTTT
>many|TRBJ1-6|.|TRBV21-1
CASSKDGYNSPLHF
TGTGCCAGCAGCAAAGATGGGTATAATTCACCCCTCCACTTT
>many|TRBJ2-3|.|TRBV7-6
CASSLQSQADTQYF
TGTGCCAGCAGCTTACAAAGTCAAGCAGATACGCAGTATTTT
>many|TRBJ2-1|.|TRBV12-3/TRBV12-4
CASSLALGEVPKQFF
TGTGCCAGCAGTTTAGCCCTTGGAGAGGTACCTAAACAGTTCTTC
>many|TRBJ1-1|TRBD1|TRBV5-1
CASSYGTVNTEAFF
TGCGCCAGCAGCTACGGGACAGTCAACACTGAAGCTTTCTTT
>few|TRBJ2-3|.|TRBV30
CAWIKGLSPTDTQYF
TGTGCCTGGATAAAGGGTTTGTCCCCTACAGATACGCAGTATTTT
>.|TRBJ2-1|TRBD2|TRBV7-9
CASSPSIRTSGSSYNEQFF
TGTGCCAGCAGCCCCTCGATTAGGACTAGCGGGAGCTCCTACAATGAGCAGTTCTTC
>many|TRBJ1-6|.|TRBV28
CASSFDGRKGSPLHF
TGTGCCAGCAGTTTCGATGGCAGAAAGGGGTCACCCCTCCACTTT
>.|TRBJ2-3|.|TRBV5-1
CASSRGQPVDTQYF
TGCGCCAGCAGTAGAGGGCAACCGGTGGATACGCAGTATTTT
>many|TRBJ2-3|.|TRBV27
CASRGDTDTQYF
TGTGCCAGCAGGGGAGACACAGATACGCAGTATTTT
>medium-sized|TRBJ2-7|.|TRBV28
CASSLLRSEQYF
TGTGCCAGCAGTTTATTACGGAGCGAGCAGTACTTC
>.|TRBJ2-7|.|TRBV29-1
CSVEFRILGEQYF
TGCAGCGTTGAGTTTCGGATTCTTGGGGAGCAGTACTTC
>.|TRBJ2-2|TRBD2|TRBV2
CASSEWGGGAGGELFF
TGTGCCAGCAGTGAATGGGGCGGGGGGGCCGGCGGGGAGCTGTTTTTT
>medium-sized|TRBJ2-1|.|TRBV28
CASTLGFEQFF
TGTGCCAGCACGTTGGGTTTTGAGCAGTTCTTC
>many|TRBJ2-7|TRBD1|TRBV25-1
CASSPSRTGSYEQYF
TGTGCCAGCTCACCATCAAGGACAGGGTCCTACGAGCAGTACTTC
>many|TRBJ2-7|.|TRBV18
CASSPSVTGKTEQYF
TGTGCCAGCTCACCCTCAGTGACAGGCAAGACCGAGCAGTACTTC
>.|TRBJ2-7|.|TRBV7-2
CASSQWGGPYEQYF
TGTGCCAGCAGCCAGTGGGGGGGCCCCTACGAGCAGTACTTC
>many|TRBJ2-3|.|TRBV19
CASTKTGNTDTQYF
TGTGCCAGTACCAAGACAGGAAACACAGATACGCAGTATTTT
>few|TRBJ1-1|.|TRBV20-1
CSARRQGGLLNTEAFF
TGCAGTGCTAGGAGGCAGGGCGGACTTCTGAACACTGAAGCTTTCTTT
>.|TRBJ1-3|.|TRBV6-5
CASKFEGAGSDGNTIYF
TGTGCCAGCAAATTCGAAGGGGCAGGTTCGGACGGAAACACCATATATTTT
>many|TRBJ2-2|.|TRBV7-3
CASSRASTGELFF
TGTGCCAGCAGCCGGGCGAGCACCGGGGAGCTGTTTTTT
>.|TRBJ2-3|.|TRBV3-1
CASSQEPRDTQYF
TGTGCCAGCAGCCAAGAACCGAGAGATACGCAGTATTTT
>few|TRBJ2-1|TRBD2|TRBV6-2/TRBV6-3
CASSYGISGSSYNEQFF
TGTGCCAGCAGTTACGGGATTAGCGGGAGCTCCTACAATGAGCAGTTCTTC
>many|TRBJ2-7|TRBD2|TRBV7-6
CASSTTSGSGEQYF
TGTGCCAGCAGCACAACTAGCGGGAGTGGTGAGCAGTACTTC
>.|TRBJ2-2|.|TRBV27
CASSLGVRTTGELFF
TGTGCCAGCAGTTTAGGGGTTAGAACAACCGGGGAGCTGTTTTTT
>many|TRBJ1-6|TRBD1|TRBV6-5
CASSTQTGRYSPLHF
TGTGCCAGCAGTACCCAGACAGGGCGGTATTCACCCCTCCACTTT
>.|TRBJ2-7|.|TRBV11-2
CASSFGRGITYEQYF
TGTGCCAGCAGCTTCGGACGGGGGATCACCTACGAGCAGTACTTC
>.|TRBJ2-7|.|TRBV7-8
CASSPGTKGSYEQYF
TGTGCCAGCAGCCCTGGGACAAAGGGGTCCTACGAGCAGTACTTC
>many|TRBJ1-1|.|TRBV18
CASSPGTLPPDAFF
TGTGCCAGCTCACCTGGGACTCTACCCCCAGACGCTTTCTTT
>medium-sized|TRBJ1-1|.|TRBV6-2/TRBV6-3
CASSYRLRGGMNTEAFF
TGTGCCAGCAGTTACCGTCTGCGCGGGGGCATGAACACTGAAGCTTTCTTT
>many|TRBJ2-7|.|TRBV7-2
CASSPPPQGRKEQYF
TGTGCCAGCAGCCCCCCCCCCCAGGGGCGGAAAGAGCAGTACTTC
>many|TRBJ2-7|.|TRBV7-2
CASSLDAGREQYF
TGTGCCAGCAGCCTCGATGCGGGGAGGGAGCAGTACTTC
>many|TRBJ2-1|TRBD1|TRBV19
CASRSIIAQGAGEQFF
TGTGCCAGTAGATCAATCATTGCCCAGGGGGCAGGGGAGCAGTTCTTC
>few|TRBJ1-6|TRBD1|TRBV20-1
CSAPKIGTGGNSPLHF
TGCAGTGCTCCGAAGATAGGGACAGGGGGTAATTCACCCCTCCACTTT
>few|TRBJ2-1|TRBD2|TRBV18
CASSPLAGVLNEQFF
TGTGCCAGCTCACCCCTAGCGGGAGTGCTGAATGAGCAGTTCTTC
>large|TRBJ2-7|TRBD1|TRBV6-2/TRBV6-3
CAGRQGTYEQYF
TGTGCCGGACGACAGGGGACCTACGAGCAGTACTTC
>many|TRBJ2-7|TRBD1|TRBV4-2
CASSQGFPGQGDEQYF
TGTGCCAGCAGCCAGGGGTTCCCGGGACAGGGGGATGAGCAGTACTTC
>many|TRBJ2-1|TRBD2|TRBV19
CASSMNRRTSGGPSSYNEQFF
TGTGCCAGTAGTATGAACCGACGGACTAGCGGGGGGCCCTCCTCCTACAATGAGCAGTTCTTC
>many|TRBJ1-2|TRBD1|TRBV5-6
CASSSRDSLFGGYTF
TGTGCCAGCAGCTCACGGGACAGCTTGTTCGGGGGCTACACCTTC
>few|TRBJ2-5|.|TRBV19
CASSKQGWMETQYF
TGTGCCAGTAGCAAACAGGGTTGGATGGAGACCCAGTACTTC
>many|TRBJ2-7|TRBD1|TRBV6-2/TRBV6-3
CASSHRSTGTVTYEQYF
TGTGCCAGCAGTCACCGATCTACCGGGACAGTGACCTACGAGCAGTACTTC
>once|TRBJ2-1|.|TRBV29-1
CSVVVYNEQFF
TGCAGCGTTGTAGTTTACAATGAGCAGTTCTTC
>many|TRBJ2-2|.|TRBV4-3
CASSPGSKSAGELFF
TGCGCCAGCAGCCCCGGGAGTAAGAGCGCCGGGGAGCTGTTTTTT
>.|TRBJ2-3|.|TRBV28
CASGPSGGGFTDTQYF
TGTGCCAGCGGGCCCTCTGGAGGGGGTTTCACAGATACGCAGTATTTT
>many|TRBJ2-3|TRBD2|TRBV6-2/TRBV6-3
CASIETGGGGDTQYF
TGTGCCAGCATTGAAACGGGAGGGGGAGGAGATACGCAGTATTTT
>few|TRBJ2-7|TRBD2|TRBV28
CASSLHEAGATQGEQYF
TGTGCCAGCAGTCTTCACGAAGCGGGGGCCACCCAGGGCGAGCAGTACTTC
>many|TRBJ2-3|TRBD2|TRBV12-3/TRBV12-4
CASKAGGTDTQYF
TGTGCCAGCAAGGCGGGAGGCACAGATACGCAGTATTTT
>.|TRBJ2-7|TRBD2|TRBV28
CASSRGPFILAYEQYF
TGTGCCAGCAGCCGAGGCCCCTTTATACTAGCGTACGAGCAGTACTTC